A selection of T cell receptor beta chains follows, all from one sample in a study of Ad26.COV2.S vaccination and SARS-CoV-2 variants. This table comes from immunoSEQ multiplex PCR, and its TCRdb copy is limited to in-frame clones, with some not included. Among roughly 240,000 clones, around 89% were seen once, and the ten largest hold roughly a tenth. The sample consisted of peripheral blood, taken in a trial of Ad26.COV2.S vaccine versus placebo. All receptors come from a person between 18 and 65 years old who received the Ad26.COV2.S COVID-19 vaccine or a placebo. Each CDR3 is given without its conserved first and last residue. D genes are given only for firm matches.

J gene	CDR3 length	V gene	D gene	CDR3 protein
TRBJ2-1	13	TRBV9	TRBD2	ASSTSVGSYNEQF
TRBJ1-1	13	TRBV15	TRBD1	ATSNDRGLNTEAF
TRBJ2-1	13	TRBV14	-	ASSQVRGRNNEQF
TRBJ2-1	11	TRBV6-2/TRBV6-3	-	ASSPQVVNEQF
TRBJ2-7	12	TRBV6-5	TRBD2	ASSQTSVYYEQY
TRBJ2-7	13	TRBV5-4	TRBD1	ASSSAGTGLYEQY
TRBJ2-7	12	TRBV4-3	TRBD1	ASSQDRGIYEQY
TRBJ2-2	13	TRBV9	-	ASSVGGRGTGELF
TRBJ2-5	12	TRBV28	-	ASSSIQAGVTQY
TRBJ1-6	17	TRBV18	TRBD1	ASSPLPLPGQGFNSPLH
TRBJ2-7	14	TRBV4-3	-	ASSQERQSIRLEQY
TRBJ1-4	16	TRBV30	-	AWRENLRAGWGGEKLF
TRBJ2-2	11	TRBV11-2	-	ASSLQVTGELF
TRBJ2-2	11	TRBV7-2	-	ASAGGPTGELF
TRBJ2-5	12	TRBV24-1	-	ATSGRGTQETQY
TRBJ2-5	13	TRBV6-5	-	ASSPGGLFEETQY
TRBJ1-5	13	TRBV18	-	ASSPRQGGNQPQH
TRBJ1-4	13	TRBV25-1	-	ASSAFGGGDEKLF
TRBJ2-1	11	TRBV7-6	-	ASSLGQNNEQF
TRBJ1-2	15	TRBV11-3	TRBD1	ASSSPLRQGGYYGYT
TRBJ2-3	13	TRBV6-5	-	ASRTLYPLTDTQY
TRBJ2-2	16	TRBV19	TRBD2	ASSGRHTSGTGSGELF
TRBJ2-1	10	TRBV6-2/TRBV6-3	-	ASSRLDNEQF
TRBJ2-1	14	TRBV27	-	ASSQLGGSNYNEQF
TRBJ2-7	10	TRBV5-4	-	ASSLGPGEQY
TRBJ2-1	11	TRBV19	-	ASSIGGNNEQF